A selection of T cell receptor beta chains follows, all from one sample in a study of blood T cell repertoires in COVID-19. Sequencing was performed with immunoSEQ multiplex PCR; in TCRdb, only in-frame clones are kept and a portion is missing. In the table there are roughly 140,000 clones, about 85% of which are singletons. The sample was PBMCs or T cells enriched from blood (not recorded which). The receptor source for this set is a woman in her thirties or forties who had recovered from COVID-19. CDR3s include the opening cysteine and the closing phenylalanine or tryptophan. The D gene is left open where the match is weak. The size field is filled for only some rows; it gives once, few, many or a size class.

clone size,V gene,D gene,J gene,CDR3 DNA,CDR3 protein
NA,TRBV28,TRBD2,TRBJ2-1,TGTGCCACGTCCGTTCGGGAGGGCCGGGCTGAGCAGTTCTTC,CATSVREGRAEQFF
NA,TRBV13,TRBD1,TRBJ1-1,TGTGCCAGCAGCGAGGGACAGGGGCCCAAACACCTGGAAGCTTTCTTT,CASSEGQGPKHLEAFF
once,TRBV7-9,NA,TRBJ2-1,TGTGCCAGCAGCTCCCCCAACGGGGGCTACAATGAGCAGTTCTTC,CASSSPNGGYNEQFF
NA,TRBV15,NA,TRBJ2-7,TGTGCCACACGCGGGTCCAGATCCTACGAGCAGTACTTC,CATRGSRSYEQYF
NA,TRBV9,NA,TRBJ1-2,TGTGCCAGCGGGGCGGCAGGGAACTATGGCTACACCTTC,CASGAAGNYGYTF
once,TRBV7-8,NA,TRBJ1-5,TGTGCCAGCAGCCTACAAGGGGATAGCAATCAGCCCCAGCATTTT,CASSLQGDSNQPQHF
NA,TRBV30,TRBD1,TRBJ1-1,TGTGCCTGGAGCGGTACAGGGGGTACGGCTTTCTTT,CAWSGTGGTAFF
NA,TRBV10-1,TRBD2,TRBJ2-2,TGCGCCAGCCAGCGGGGGCGATCGGAGGAGCTGTTTTTT,CASQRGRSEELFF
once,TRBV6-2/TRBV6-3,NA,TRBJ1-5,TGTGCCAGCAGTCAAGGGAGTTCGCAGCATTTT,CASSQGSSQHF
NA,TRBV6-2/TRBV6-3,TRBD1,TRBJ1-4,TGTGCCAGCAGTACCTCCGACAGGGCTCGGATCCTTAATGAAAAACTGTTTTTT,CASSTSDRARILNEKLFF
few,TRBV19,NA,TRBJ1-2,TGTGCCAGTAGTATTGACAGCGAAACTTACACCTTC,CASSIDSETYTF
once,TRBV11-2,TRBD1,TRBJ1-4,TGTGCCAGCAGCCTGGGACAGAATAATGAAAAACTGTTTTTT,CASSLGQNNEKLFF
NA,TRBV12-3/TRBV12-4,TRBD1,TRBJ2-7,TGTGCCAGCACCGCGACAGGGGGAGGTGAGCAGTACTTC,CASTATGGGEQYF
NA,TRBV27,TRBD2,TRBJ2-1,TGTGCCAGCAGAGCAGCGGGGGCGGGTAATGAGCAGTTCTTC,CASRAAGAGNEQFF
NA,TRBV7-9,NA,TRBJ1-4,TGTGCCAGCAGCTTACGTCAGGGGAGCGAAAAACTGTTTTTT,CASSLRQGSEKLFF
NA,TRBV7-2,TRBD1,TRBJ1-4,TGTGCCAGCAGGATTACAGGGGGCCCTAATGAAAAACTGTTTTTT,CASRITGGPNEKLFF
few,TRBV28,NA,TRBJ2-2,TGTGCCAGCAGTTTAAACAGGAACACCGGGGAGCTGTTTTTT,CASSLNRNTGELFF
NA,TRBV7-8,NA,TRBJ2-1,TGTGCCAGCAGCCTCCTGGGCAACCTCTACAATGAGCAGTTCTTC,CASSLLGNLYNEQFF
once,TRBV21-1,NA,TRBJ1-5,TGTGCCAGCAGCAAAGGGAAGACAATCAATCAGCCCCAGCATTTT,CASSKGKTINQPQHF
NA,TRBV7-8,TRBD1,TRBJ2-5,TGTGCCAGCGGAACCGGGACAGATTTATGGACCCAGTACTTC,CASGTGTDLWTQYF
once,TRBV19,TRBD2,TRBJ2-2,TGTGCCAGTAGTCTACGAGGCGGGGGTTCTACCGGGGAGCTGTTTTTT,CASSLRGGGSTGELFF
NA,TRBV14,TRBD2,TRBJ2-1,TGTGCCAGCAGCCTCACACGGGGGGGGGCCTACAATGAGCAGTTCTTC,CASSLTRGGAYNEQFF
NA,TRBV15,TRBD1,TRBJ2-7,TGTGCCACCAGCAGACCGGGACAGGGCTCCTACGAGCAGTACTTC,CATSRPGQGSYEQYF
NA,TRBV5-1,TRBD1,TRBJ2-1,TGCGCCAGCAGCTTGATGGGACAGGGGTACAATGAGCAGTTCTTC,CASSLMGQGYNEQFF
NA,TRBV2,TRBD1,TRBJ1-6,TGTGCCAGCAGTGGGGGACAGGGGAATTCACCCCTCCACTTT,CASSGGQGNSPLHF
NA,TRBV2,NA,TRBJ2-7,TGTGCCAGCAGTCCTACCGGGACAAAGGCACGCTACGAGCAGTACTTC,CASSPTGTKARYEQYF
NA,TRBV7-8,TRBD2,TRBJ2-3,TGTGCCAGCAGTTCTCGCCCCGGACTAGAGGCCACAGATACGCAGTATTTT,CASSSRPGLEATDTQYF
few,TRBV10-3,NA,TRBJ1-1,TGTGCCATCAGTTTAGGGGGTCTGGACACTGAAGCTTTCTTT,CAISLGGLDTEAFF
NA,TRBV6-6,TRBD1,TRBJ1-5,TGTGCCAGCAGTATGGACAGGGGGCGTCAGCCCCAGCATTTT,CASSMDRGRQPQHF
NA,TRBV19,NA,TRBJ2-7,TGTGCCAGTAGTATAGAGGGGGGACTCTCCTACGAGCAGTACTTC,CASSIEGGLSYEQYF
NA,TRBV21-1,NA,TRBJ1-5,TGTGCCAGCAGCAAAGGGGGGGGTCCTAGTGGTGATCAGCCCCAGCATTTT,CASSKGGGPSGDQPQHF
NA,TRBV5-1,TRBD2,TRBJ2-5,TGCGCCAGCAGCCGGGGGGGAGATGAGACCCAGTACTTC,CASSRGGDETQYF
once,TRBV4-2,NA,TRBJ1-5,TGTGCCAGCAGCCCTCAGGGTGGGCAGCCCCAGCATTTT,CASSPQGGQPQHF
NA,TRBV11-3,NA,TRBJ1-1,TGTGCCAGCAGCTTAGGGCAGGCTGGCACTGAAGCTTTCTTT,CASSLGQAGTEAFF
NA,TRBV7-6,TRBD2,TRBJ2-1,TGTGCCAGCAGCCATAGCGGGGGGCCGTACAATGAGCAGTTCTTC,CASSHSGGPYNEQFF
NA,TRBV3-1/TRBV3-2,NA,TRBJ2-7,TGTGCCAGCAGCCTAGGAACAGGTCCCCACGAGCAGTACTTC,CASSLGTGPHEQYF
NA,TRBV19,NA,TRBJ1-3,TGTGCCAGTAGTTCCGGGACACAAGTCTCTGGAAACACCATATATTTT,CASSSGTQVSGNTIYF
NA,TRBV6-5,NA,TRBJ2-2,TGTGCCAGCCGCAGGGTGGGAACCGGGGAGCTGTTTTTT,CASRRVGTGELFF
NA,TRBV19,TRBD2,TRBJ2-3,TGTGCCAGTAGTATGGGCGGGGGGCGCACAGATACGCAGTATTTT,CASSMGGGRTDTQYF
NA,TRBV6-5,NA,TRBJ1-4,TGTGCCAGCAGTTACGGGAGGGCTAATGAAAAACTGTTTTTT,CASSYGRANEKLFF
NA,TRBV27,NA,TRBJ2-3,TGTGCCAGCAGTTCTCCGGGGGAGCCCGTCGGTACGCAGTATTTT,CASSSPGEPVGTQYF